This T cell receptor beta chain was sequenced in a study of T cell changes during pregnancy in multiple sclerosis. Sequenced by immunoSEQ multiplex PCR; TCRdb stores in-frame clones only, minus some. Of some 49,000 clones listed, about 95% were seen once; the top ten hold over 4.5%. J was trimmed by 12 bases and V by 2 bases; bases with no gene match: 7. This CDR3 has 14 amino acids. The germline gives CDR1 KGHSY, CDR2 FQNENV. The material sequenced was CD8+ T cells from peripheral blood mononuclear cells, taken in the first trimester of pregnancy. J is TRBJ2-1 and V is TRBV16, with TRBD2 matching over 10 bases. The receptor was derived from a female donor with multiple sclerosis, enrolled in a pregnancy study. The CDR3 region is CASSQQREGGRQFF. The DNA for the CDR3 is TGTGCCAGCAGCCAACAGCGGGAGGGGGGTCGGCAGTTCTTC.